The 24 T cell receptor beta chains below come from one sample, sequenced in a study of blood T cell repertoires in COVID-19. Some clones are missing from TCRdb's copy, which holds only in-frame ones; the method was immunoSEQ multiplex PCR. The sample consists of around 84,000 clones, 60% to 75% of them appearing once. Sequencing input: peripheral blood. These receptors came from a man aged 50-59 years with active or convalescent COVID-19.

V gene TRBV2 combines with J gene TRBJ1-5; no clear D gene. CDR3 size: 12 residues. In germline, CDR1 is SNHLY, CDR2 FYNNEI. The ends were cut back, 6 bases at V and 0 bases at J, with 3 bases in the middle. The CDR3 spells CASRYSNQPQHF. DNA of the CDR3: TGTGCCAGCAGATATAGCAATCAGCCCCAGCATTTT.

A few counts support this clone. The CDR3 region has the DNA TGCGCCAGCAGCCAAGAAGGGCTAGCGGGGGCCTTGAGCTCCTACGAGCAGTACTTC. As protein: CASSQEGLAGALSSYEQYF. V usage is TRBV4-1 and J usage is TRBJ2-7; TRBD2 aligns across 10 bases. V was clipped by 0 bases and J by 0 bases; unmatched bases: 11. Germline CDR1 and CDR2: MGHRA and YSYEKL. The CDR3 sequence is 19 residues long.

The chain has TRBV11-1 and TRBJ2-5, with D maybe TRBD1 (5 bases). Trimming cost V 7 bases and J 2 bases, with 11 bases left between them. The CDR3 loop spans 13 amino acids. Germline loops: CDR1 SGHAT, CDR2 FQDESV (reference sequence). CDR3 DNA: TGTGCCAGCACAAGGGGTTTGCAAGAGACCCAGTACTTC. Protein product: CASTRGLQETQYF. Full variable domain (missing parts from reference TRBV11-1 and TRBJ2-5): EAEVAQSPRYKITEKSQAVAFWCDPISGHATLYWYRQILGQGPELLVQFQDESVVDDSQLPKDRFSAERLKGVDSTLKIQPAELGDSAMYLCASTRGLQETQYFGPGTRLLVL.

Comment on this clone: No DNA is shown, since the ends of the CDR3 on it are uncertain; the CDR3 is the one TCRdb lists. The rearrangement links TRBV5-5 to TRBJ2-7; the table's D call, TRBD1, has no DNA check behind it. The CDR3 contains 13 residues when both ends are counted. Germline V CDR1 and CDR2: SGHKS, YYEKEE (reference sequence). The CDR3 protein is CASSWGQGSPGYF.

This chain links TRBV7-2 with TRBJ1-2, with a weak D call TRBD1 (6 bases). Germline-derived CDR1 and CDR2 are SGHTA and FQGNSA. The V gene lost 2 bases and the J gene lost 8 bases, with 12 bases spanning the gap. This CDR3 is 13 amino acids long. DNA of the CDR3: TGTGCCAGCAGCTTATCGGACAGCTGGGGCTACACCTTC. Translating gives CASSLSDSWGYTF.

This clone was observed a single time. This chain joins TRBV9 and TRBJ2-7, with D possibly being TRBD1 (5 bases). Germline CDR1 is SGDLS and CDR2 is YYNGEE. The CDR3 loop spans 12 amino acids. Trimming removed 0 bases from V and 5 bases from J, with 6 bases in between. CDR3: CASSVAGNEQYF. The CDR3 nucleotides are TGTGCCAGCAGCGTAGCAGGGAACGAGCAGTACTTC. The full variable domain, rest sourced from reference TRBV9 and TRBJ2-7, is DSGVTQTPKHLITATGQRVTLRCSPRSGDLSVYWYQQSLDQGLQFLIQYYNGEERAKGNILERFSAQQFPDLHSELNLSSLELGDSALYFCASSVAGNEQYFGPGTRLTVT.

This clone was seen only once. This chain uses TRBV3-1 (or the pseudogene TRBV3-2) with TRBJ1-2; TRBD1 matches 8 bases. The germline V gene has CDR1 LGHDT and CDR2 YNNKEL (reference sequence). This CDR3 is 13 amino acids long. Trimming removed 2 bases from V and 4 bases from J; junction bases left unmatched: 0. CDR3 sequence reads: CASSQQGAYGYTF. CDR3 DNA: TGTGCCAGCAGCCAACAGGGGGCCTATGGCTACACCTTC.

This sequence joins TRBV11-2 and TRBJ1-2; perhaps TRBD1 as D (6 bases). The ends were cut back, 1 base at V and 6 bases at J, with 9 bases in the middle. The CDR3 sequence is 13 residues long. Germline CDR1 reads SGHAT; CDR2 reads FQNNGV. The CDR3 spells CASSLGAGDGYTF. The CDR3 nucleotides are TGTGCCAGCAGCTTAGGAGCAGGGGATGGCTACACCTTC.

The V gene is TRBV6-2 or TRBV6-3, the J gene TRBJ2-1, with TRBD2 matching 8 bases. Germline V lookup: CDR1 MNHEY, CDR2 SVGEGT. The CDR3 covers 16 residues. V gave up 2 bases and J gave up 3 bases; unmatched junction bases: 6. CDR3 amino acids: CASSYQGTRIYNEQFF. The CDR3 DNA reads TGTGCCAGCAGTTACCAAGGGACTAGAATCTACAATGAGCAGTTCTTC.

The chain joins TRBV7-8 to TRBJ1-2, with 9 nucleotides matching TRBD1. J gave up 4 bases and V 1 base, and 1 base lay outside the gene matches. Per germline, CDR1 SGHVS and CDR2 FQNEAQ. The CDR3 covers 14 residues. This CDR3 is CASSLEGQGYGYTF. The CDR3 coding sequence is TGTGCCAGCAGCTTAGAGGGACAGGGCTATGGCTACACCTTC.

This clone was detected a few times. The CDR3 loop reads CASSMRDLLGETQYF. CDR3 coding DNA: TGTGCCAGTAGTATGAGGGACTTGTTGGGCGAGACCCAGTACTTC. The chain recombines TRBV19 with TRBJ2-5; D possibly corresponds to TRBD2 (6 bases). Trimming cost V 3 bases and J 5 bases, with 16 bases left between them. This CDR3 region has 15 residues. Germline V gives CDR1 LNHDA, CDR2 SQIVND (reference sequence).

This clone was detected once. The V and J genes are TRBV5-1 and TRBJ2-7, with 7 bases that match TRBD1. Trimming cost V 4 bases and J 6 bases; bases outside gene matches: 7. CDR1 is SGHRS and CDR2 is YFSETQ in the germline V gene. The CDR3 loop spans 13 amino acids. DNA for the CDR3: TGCGCCAGCAGCCTAGACAGGGCGGGCGAGCAGTACTTC. It codes for CASSLDRAGEQYF.

This clone was observed once. The chain recombines TRBV30 with TRBJ2-2; a weak D match, TRBD2 (7 bases). CDR1 and CDR2 from the germline V gene are GTSNPN and SVGIG (reference sequence). The CDR3 covers 14 residues. V lost 1 base to trimming and J lost 6 bases, with 12 bases between them. CDR3 DNA: TGTGCCTGGAGTGGTAGGGGGGGGCCCGGGGAGCTGTTTTTT. Translated: CAWSGRGGPGELFF.

The chain uses TRBV9 and TRBJ2-1, with 16 positions matching TRBD2. CDR1 SGDLS and CDR2 YYNGEE come from the germline V gene. Trimming cost V 2 bases and J 12 bases; bases outside gene matches: 5. This CDR3 spans 15 amino acids. CDR3 nucleotides: TGTGCCAGCAGCGTCGGGACTAGCGGGGGGGCCCGGCAGTTCTTC. This sequence encodes CASSVGTSGGARQFF. Filled out from reference TRBV9 and TRBJ2-1, the complete variable domain reads DSGVTQTPKHLITATGQRVTLRCSPRSGDLSVYWYQQSLDQGLQFLIQYYNGEERAKGNILERFSAQQFPDLHSELNLSSLELGDSALYFCASSVGTSGGARQFFGPGTRLTVL.

The rearrangement links TRBV5-6 to TRBJ2-7; 7 nucleotides align to TRBD2. V gave up 5 bases and J gave up 5 bases; unmatched junction bases: 13. The CDR3 has 15 amino acids. Germline CDR1 reads SGHDT; CDR2 reads YYEEEE. The CDR3: CASSKGFAGVNEQYF. The DNA of the CDR3 is TGTGCCAGCAGTAAGGGGTTCGCGGGGGTCAACGAGCAGTACTTC.

The chain recombines TRBV25-1 with TRBJ2-7; a possible D gene is TRBD1 (6 bases). The CDR3 contains 12 residues. The germline V gene encodes CDR1 MGHDK and CDR2 SYGVNS. The V and J ends lost 8 bases and 3 bases respectively, with 11 bases between them. The CDR3 protein is CASGGHVYEQYF. The CDR3 DNA reads TGTGCCAGCGGGGGACACGTCTACGAGCAGTACTTC.

The chain links TRBV5-4 to TRBJ2-5; 9 bases fit TRBD2. Germline CDR1 reads SGHNT; CDR2 reads YYREEE (reference sequence). The CDR3 runs to 16 residues. The trim removed 4 bases at V and 3 bases at J, leaving 10 bases unmatched. The CDR3 reads CASSPGQRGAEETQYF. The CDR3 coding sequence is TGTGCCAGCAGCCCCGGCCAGCGGGGGGCGGAAGAGACCCAGTACTTC.

A few counts support this clone. The chain uses TRBV6-2 or TRBV6-3 and TRBJ1-1; no reliable D call. CDR1 and CDR2 (germline): MNHEY, SVGEGT. Trimming took 5 bases from V and 1 from J, leaving 8 bases between them. The CDR3 consists of 13 residues. The CDR3 sequence: CASSGLPNTEAFF. In DNA, the CDR3 is TGTGCCAGCAGTGGGCTGCCGAACACTGAAGCTTTCTTT.

The chain links TRBV29-1 to TRBJ1-3; 9 nucleotides agree with TRBD1. The CDR3 has 14 residues. The V segment lost 4 bases and the J segment 4 bases; nucleotides outside the gene matches: 5. The germline V gene encodes CDR1 SQVTM and CDR2 ANQGSEA. The CDR3: CSVATGGVGNTIYF. The CDR3 DNA reads TGCAGCGTTGCCACAGGGGGCGTGGGAAACACCATATATTTT.

This rearrangement joins TRBV25-1 to TRBJ1-3; 7 bases fit TRBD1. The CDR3 runs to 15 residues. Losses at the gene ends were 1 base for V and 1 base for J; bases not matched to a gene: 1. Germline V gene lookup returns CDR1 MGHDK and CDR2 SYGVNS. As DNA, the CDR3 is TGTGCCAGCAGTGAATCAGGGGGTTCTGGAAACACCATATATTTT. This gives the protein CASSESGGSGNTIYF.

This clone has just one count. The chain combines TRBV27 with TRBJ2-5; D is ambiguous. This CDR3 spans 11 amino acids. Trimming removed 10 bases from V and 0 bases from J, with 6 bases in between. Germline CDR1 and CDR2: MNHEY and SMNVEV (reference sequence). CDR3 in amino acids: CATTNQETQYF. The CDR3 DNA reads as TGTGCCACCACTAACCAAGAGACCCAGTACTTC.

This chain connects TRBV4-3 to TRBJ2-7; D ambiguous. This CDR3 is 15 amino acids long. In germline, CDR1 is LGHNA, CDR2 YSLEER. The V and J ends lost 1 base and 0 bases respectively, with 10 bases between them. The CDR3 spells CASSQVVSPSYEQYF. The CDR3 nucleotides are TGCGCCAGCAGCCAAGTGGTCAGTCCCTCCTACGAGCAGTACTTC.

The chain combines TRBV6-2 or TRBV6-3 with TRBJ1-2; D remains ambiguous. Trimming left V 5 bases short and J 2 bases short, with 12 bases between. Per germline, CDR1 MNHEY and CDR2 SVGEGT. The CDR3 covers 14 residues. The CDR3 reads CASSRLARNYGYTF. The CDR3, as DNA: TGTGCCAGCAGTCGACTCGCGAGAAACTATGGCTACACCTTC.

The rearrangement uses TRBV7-3 and TRBJ1-1; 9 nucleotides align to TRBD1. V dropped 3 bases and J dropped 4; count of bases not matched to a gene: 6. The germline CDR1 and CDR2 sequences are SGHTA and FQGTGA. This CDR3 is 15 amino acids long. CDR3 DNA: TGTGCCAGCAGCTTGGGACAGGGATCGATCACTGAAGCTTTCTTT. This codes for CASSLGQGSITEAFF.